Following are 20 T cell receptor beta chains from one sample sequenced in a study of blood T cell repertoires in COVID-19 (dated by TCRdb to about 2020). To prepare the library, the immunoSEQ multiplex PCR assay was applied. This immuneACCESS table, as held by TCRdb, lists in-frame sequences with V and J called but not all clones. Of the missing ones, under half trace to an unresolved V gene in checked studies; the others have no known cause. The table for this sample lists 310,000 or so clones; around nine tenths of them were counted only once. The top ten clones comprise about 11% of the sample. Sequenced material: peripheral blood. The receptors derive from a woman between 25 and 40 years old with COVID-19, enrolled during active disease.

As for this clone: The sample carries other DNA sequences with the same CDR3. The rearrangement links TRBV30 to TRBJ1-3; the D gene is possibly TRBD1 (6 bases). The V gene lost 4 bases and the J gene lost 3 bases, with 7 bases spanning the gap. The length of the CDR3 is 12 residues. CDR1 and CDR2 (germline): GTSNPN, SVGIG (reference sequence). The CDR3: CAWMDSGNTIYF. The CDR3 nucleotides are TGTGCCTGGATGGACAGTGGAAACACCATATATTTT.

This rearrangement joins TRBV4-1 to TRBJ1-2; D remains unclear. Between the trimmed V and J ends, which lost 1 base and 0 bases, there was a span of 15 bases. Per the germline V gene, CDR1 is MGHRA and CDR2 is YSYEKL. The CDR3 covers 17 residues. CDR3 sequence: CASSQVRRRGSNYGYTF. The CDR3 nucleotides read TGCGCCAGCAGCCAAGTCCGCCGCAGAGGGTCTAACTATGGCTACACCTTC.

The chain combines TRBV19 with TRBJ2-7; a weak D match, TRBD2 (5 bases). V was cut by 3 bases and J by 6 bases, with 9 bases left in between. Germline V CDR1 and CDR2: LNHDA, SQIVND (reference sequence). There are 12 residues in the CDR3. This chain's CDR3 is CASSMYGVEQYF. CDR3 bases: TGTGCCAGTAGTATGTACGGGGTCGAGCAGTACTTC. The whole variable domain, remainder taken from reference TRBV19 and TRBJ2-7, is DGGITQSPKYLFRKEGQNVTLSCEQNLNHDAMYWYRQDPGQGLRLIYYSQIVNDFQKGDIAEGYSVSREKKESFPLTVTSAQKNPTAFYLCASSMYGVEQYFGPGTRLTVT.

This clone was seen a single time. The chain employs TRBV9 and TRBJ1-6; TRBD1 aligns across 7 bases. The J segment lost 5 bases and the V segment lost 4 bases, leaving 6 bases of the junction unmatched. Germline CDR1 is SGDLS and CDR2 is YYNGEE. This CDR3 spans 15 amino acids. CDR3 amino acids: CASSPTGVHNSPLHF. In DNA form, the CDR3 reads TGTGCCAGCAGCCCCACAGGGGTTCATAATTCACCCCTCCACTTT.

V usage is TRBV2 and J usage is TRBJ2-3; TRBD2 might be the D (6 bases). Trimming removed 4 bases from V and 5 bases from J, with 10 bases in between. From germline, CDR1 is SNHLY and CDR2 FYNNEI. CDR3 length: 13 amino acids. This CDR3 is CASSVWREDTQYF. The CDR3 nucleotides read TGTGCCAGCAGTGTGTGGCGGGAAGATACGCAGTATTTT.

CDR3 sequence: CASSYKDTNTEAFF. The DNA for the CDR3 is TGTGCCAGCAGTTATAAGGACACCAACACTGAAGCTTTCTTT. The chain links TRBV6-5 to TRBJ1-1, with a weak D call TRBD1 (5 bases). CDR1 is MNHEY, CDR2 SVGAGI, per germline. Trimming took 3 bases from V and 2 from J, leaving 10 bases between them. CDR3 size: 14 residues.

V and J are TRBV5-1 and TRBJ1-2; possible D gene TRBD1, 5 bases. Germline CDR1 is SGHRS and CDR2 is YFSETQ. This CDR3 contains 13 residues. V was cut by 5 bases and J by 4 bases, with 12 bases left in between. The CDR3 reads CASRPSGLYGYTF. DNA for the CDR3: TGCGCCAGCAGACCATCAGGGCTCTATGGCTACACCTTC.

V and J are TRBV28 and TRBJ2-7, with 13 nucleotides matching TRBD2. The CDR3 contains 17 residues. Germline V gives CDR1 MDHEN, CDR2 SYDVKM. With 5 bases clipped from V and 6 bases from J, the junction kept 13 bases outside the gene matches. CDR3 coding DNA: TGTGCCAGCAGTCTACGACTAGCGGGAGGCCCAGGGCGCGAGCAGTACTTC. The encoded protein is CASSLRLAGGPGREQYF.

V gene TRBV28 combines with J gene TRBJ2-2, with 7 bases identical to TRBD1. Germline CDR1 is MDHEN and CDR2 is SYDVKM. After removal of 5 bases from V and 9 bases from J, the junction contained 9 bases not matched to a gene. The CDR3 is 14 residues long. CDR3 loop: CASSPQLQGRELFF. Here the CDR3 DNA reads TGTGCCAGCAGTCCCCAGCTACAGGGGCGGGAGCTGTTTTTT.

The genes are TRBV29-1 and TRBJ2-7, with 10 bases identical to TRBD1. CDR3 length: 16 amino acids. Germline CDR1 SQVTM, CDR2 ANQGSEA. The J segment lost 2 bases and the V segment lost 6 bases, leaving 13 bases of the junction unmatched. CDR3 loop: CSVGDRGSKGTYEQYF. The DNA of the CDR3 is TGCAGCGTGGGGGACAGGGGATCGAAAGGTACCTACGAGCAGTACTTC.

The chain links TRBV4-1 to TRBJ2-7, with 9 positions matching TRBD2. There are 15 residues in the CDR3. Germline lookup yields CDR1 MGHRA and CDR2 YSYEKL. After removal of 4 bases from V and 4 bases from J, the junction contained 8 bases not matched to a gene. DNA of the CDR3: TGCGCCAGCAGCCGCTATAGCGGGAGAGGTTACGAGCAGTACTTC. Protein: CASSRYSGRGYEQYF.

This clone was detected once. The V call is TRBV5-1, the J call TRBJ2-7, with 7 bases identical to TRBD1. The ends lost 0 bases at V and 6 bases at J; junction bases unmatched: 12. Germline V lookup: CDR1 SGHRS, CDR2 YFSETQ. The CDR3 is 16 amino acids. CDR3 bases: TGCGCCAGCAGCTTGGGCTCGACAGGGACGCTTTCCGAGCAGTACTTC. This translates into CASSLGSTGTLSEQYF.

The J gene is TRBJ1-6, the V gene TRBV27, with 8 nucleotides matching TRBD1. The CDR3 totals 14 residues. Per the germline V gene, CDR1 is MNHEY and CDR2 is SMNVEV (reference sequence). With 3 bases clipped from V and 9 bases from J, the junction kept 4 bases outside the gene matches. The CDR3 DNA reads TGTGCCAGCAGTTTTCAGGGGGCTGGTTCACCCCTCCACTTT. It is translated as CASSFQGAGSPLHF.

V gene TRBV30 combines with J gene TRBJ1-2; tentative D call: TRBD1 (5 bases). This CDR3 has 13 amino acids. Trimming took 1 base from V and 8 from J, leaving 14 bases between them. Germline CDR1 GTSNPN, CDR2 SVGIG (reference sequence). This CDR3 is CAWSGGALGGYTF. As DNA, the CDR3 is TGTGCCTGGAGTGGGGGCGCTCTCGGGGGCTACACCTTC.

This chain joins TRBV10-3 and TRBJ2-7; 7 nucleotides match TRBD1. The CDR3 runs 15 residues. The germline V gene encodes CDR1 ENHRY and CDR2 SYGVKD. The J segment lost 1 base and the V segment lost 10 bases, leaving 13 bases of the junction unmatched. The CDR3, as DNA: TGTGCCACCAATTCGGGACAGCCGGGTTCCTACGAGCAGTACTTC. Amino acid sequence: CATNSGQPGSYEQYF.

The V gene is TRBV18, the J gene TRBJ2-1; 13 bases match TRBD2. The ends lost 5 bases at V and 6 bases at J; junction bases unmatched: 1. The CDR3 contains 14 residues. Looked up from germline, CDR1 is KGHSH and CDR2 is LQKENI. The chain's CDR3 is CASSGLAGVNEQFF. The CDR3 DNA sequence: TGTGCCAGCTCAGGACTAGCGGGAGTCAATGAGCAGTTCTTC.

V usage is TRBV21-1 and J usage is TRBJ2-1; no check of the table's D call, TRBD2, against the DNA was made. TRBV21-1 is deemed a pseudogene. The CDR3 contains 17 residues. The CDR3 DNA reads as TGTGCCAGCAGCCTAGGGGAGGGATCGGCGTATTCGGATGAGCAGTTCTTC. Protein sequence: CASSLGEGSAYSDEQFF.

The chain joins TRBV11-2 to TRBJ2-5, with 7 bases aligning to TRBD2. Germline V gene data show CDR1 as SGHAT and CDR2 as FQNNGV. V lost 7 bases and J lost 7; bases outside the gene matches: 15. The CDR3 is 15 residues long. This CDR3 is CASINSSQWGGTQYF. In DNA form, the CDR3 reads TGTGCCAGCATCAACTCGAGTCAGTGGGGGGGGACCCAGTACTTC.

This clone was observed a single time. The V call is TRBV19, the J call TRBJ1-3; 8 positions agree with TRBD1. V shed 7 bases and J 0 bases; nucleotides not matched to a gene: 8. This CDR3 spans 16 amino acids. The germline CDR1 and CDR2 sequences are LNHDA and SQIVND (reference sequence). The CDR3: CASNPAQGASGNTIYF. Written as DNA, the CDR3 is TGTGCCAGTAATCCAGCGCAGGGGGCCTCTGGAAACACCATATATTTT.

This chain connects TRBV23-1 to TRBJ2-7, with no clear D. TRBV23-1 is identified as an open reading frame with a role that is uncertain. The CDR3 contains 11 residues. The V end lost 8 bases, the J end lost 4 bases, and 9 bases lay between the germline ends. The CDR3, as DNA: TGCGCCAGCGATAAACTGTACGAGCAGTACTTC. This gives the protein CASDKLYEQYF.